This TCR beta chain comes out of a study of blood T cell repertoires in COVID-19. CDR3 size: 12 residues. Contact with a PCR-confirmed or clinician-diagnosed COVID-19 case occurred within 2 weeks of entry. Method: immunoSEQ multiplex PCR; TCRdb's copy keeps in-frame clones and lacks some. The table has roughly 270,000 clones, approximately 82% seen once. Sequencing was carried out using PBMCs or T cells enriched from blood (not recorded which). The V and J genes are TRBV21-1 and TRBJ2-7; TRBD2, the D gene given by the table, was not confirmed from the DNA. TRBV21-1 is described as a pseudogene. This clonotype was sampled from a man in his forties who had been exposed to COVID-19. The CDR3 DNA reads TGTGCCGCGCGGGGGGGGGACTACGAGCAGTACTTC. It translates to CAARGGDYEQYF.